This T cell receptor beta chain comes out of a study of T cell responses to AZD1222 COVID-19 vaccine. Some clones are missing from TCRdb's copy, which holds only in-frame ones; the method was immunoSEQ multiplex PCR. The table includes some 150,000 clones, roughly 92% detected once. This CDR3 is built from 16 residues. The germline CDR1 and CDR2 sequences are SGHVS and FNYEAQ. The V and J ends lost 0 bases and 0 bases respectively, with 9 bases between them. The chain joins TRBV7-6 to TRBJ2-1; no definite D call. Sequenced here: peripheral blood, sampled on day 0 of AZD1222 vaccination. The clonotype was recovered from an adult in good health. CDR3 DNA sequence: TGTGCCAGCAGCTTAGCATCAGAGTCCTCCTACAATGAGCAGTTCTTC. Its translation: CASSLASESSYNEQFF.